Given below is one T cell receptor beta chain in context. Sequenced by immunoSEQ multiplex PCR; TCRdb stores in-frame clones only, minus some. Of roughly 200,000 clones listed, about 86% are singletons. The sample is drawn from a study of blood T cell repertoires in COVID-19. The wider study: T cells, B-cell-depleted T cells, or PBMCs provided the cDNA or gDNA that served as material.

CDR1 and CDR2 (germline): SQVTM, ANQGSEA. The CDR3 is made up of 12 amino acids. The germline V and J ends were trimmed by 3 bases and 0 bases, with 5 bases remaining between them. Cohorts were determined from participant-reported clinical history. The sequenced sample consisted of PBMCs or T cells enriched from blood (not recorded which). The TCR was taken from a woman between 45 and 65 years old in a cohort exposed to, infected with or recovered from COVID-19 (not recorded which). The rearrangement joins TRBV29-1 to TRBJ1-2, with unresolved D. CDR3 in amino acids: CSVEYSNYGYTF. The CDR3 nucleotides read TGCAGCGTTGAGTATTCTAACTATGGCTACACCTTC.